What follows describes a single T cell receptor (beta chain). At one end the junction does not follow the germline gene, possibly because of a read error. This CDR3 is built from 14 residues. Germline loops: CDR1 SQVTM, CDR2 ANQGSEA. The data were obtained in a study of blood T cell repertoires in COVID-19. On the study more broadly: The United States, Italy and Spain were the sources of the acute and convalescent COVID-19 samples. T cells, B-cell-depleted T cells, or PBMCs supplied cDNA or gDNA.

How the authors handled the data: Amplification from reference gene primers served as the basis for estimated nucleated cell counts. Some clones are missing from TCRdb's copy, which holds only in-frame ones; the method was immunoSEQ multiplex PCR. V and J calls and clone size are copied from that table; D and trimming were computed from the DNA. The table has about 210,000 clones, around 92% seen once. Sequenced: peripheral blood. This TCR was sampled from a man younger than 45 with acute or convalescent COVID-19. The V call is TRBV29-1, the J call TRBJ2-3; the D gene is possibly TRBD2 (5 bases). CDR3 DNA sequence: TGCAGCGTTAAAGACCACGGGGTCCGAGATACGCAGTATTTT. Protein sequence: CSVKDHGVRDTQYF.